The present entry profiles one T cell receptor beta chain with its context. Its antigen remains unknown. TCRdb keeps only in-frame clones here, not all; method: immunoSEQ multiplex PCR. The sample lists 700,000 or so clones, more than 70% occurring once. The V end was cut by 5 bases, the J end by 3 bases, with 17 bases between. Per germline, CDR1 SGHRS and CDR2 YFSETQ. This CDR3 is built from 16 residues. The data stem from a study of shared clonotypes between healthy human individuals. Findings and caveats of the study: Four donors had approximately 4.6% of their naive CD4 clonotypes in common.

Specimen: memory CD4+ T cells sorted from blood. Sample subset: CD45RA-negative fraction. The source is a woman aged 25 to 39 in good health. This chain joins TRBV5-1 and TRBJ2-2; tentative D call: TRBD2 (5 bases). This CDR3 is CASSPMAASYTGELFF. The CDR3 DNA follows: TGCGCCAGCAGTCCCATGGCGGCTAGCTACACCGGGGAGCTGTTTTTT. Based on the CDR3 plus reference TRBV5-1 and TRBJ2-2, the full variable domain is KAGVTQTPRYLIKTRGQQVTLSCSPISGHRSVSWYQQTPGQGLQFLFEYFSETQRNKGNFPGRFSGRQFSNSRSEMNVSTLELGDSALYLCASSPMAASYTGELFFGEGSRLTVL.